This TCR beta chain was sequenced during a study of B cell selection in AIRE deficiency (dated by TCRdb to the late 2010s). The study in broad terms: Researchers compared the TCRbeta repertoires of sorted blood CD4+ conventional T cells and regulatory T cells from AIRE-deficient patients with the corresponding repertoires from healthy controls. The TCR-sequenced cohort comprised roughly five AIRE-deficient APECED patients and roughly five healthy control donors. The paper as a whole reports these results and caveats: Among approximately 3,700 shared Treg TCRbeta sequences, 30% to 35% were shared exclusively among healthy donors and approximately 10% exclusively among patients, which suggests that Treg selection is less efficient in the absence of AIRE. In AIRE-deficient patients, Tconv and Treg cells had TCRBV gene usage, CDR3 length and TCR diversity comparable to those in healthy donors. About a third of Treg TCRbeta sequences shared among healthy donors appeared in patient Tconv cells, suggesting diversion of Treg-biased clones into the Tconv compartment. Shared Treg sequences had shorter CDR3s, reflecting a bias toward rearrangements with few non-templated nucleotide insertions. Only TCRbeta chains were sequenced; around 36% of shared healthy-donor Treg sequences also occurred in healthy Tconv, possibly because of differing TCRalpha chains.

The CDR3 holds 14 amino acids from the cysteine to the phenylalanine. Only the CDR3 portion is preserved as DNA: 42 bases, with reading frame beginning at the first base. In the germline V gene, CDR1 corresponds to SGHTA and CDR2 to FQGNSA. The junction carries 9 bases between V and J, which are trimmed by 1 base and 4 bases respectively. The immunoSEQ platform was used for TCRbeta chain sequencing. From the authors' description of their analysis: When Treg repertoires were pooled, about 5.2x10^4 distinct TCRbeta sequences were obtained from patients and some 96,000 from healthy donors. Treg TCRbeta sequences found in two or more individuals were defined as public, and these public Treg TCRbeta sequences were then searched for in Tconv repertoires. Differences between groups were assessed by Mann-Whitney U tests with Bonferroni-Dunn correction in GraphPad Prism 7.03. Held by TCRdb, this immuneACCESS table contains in-frame sequences only and omits some clones. Under half of the omission traces to an unresolved V gene where checked; the cause of the rest is unknown. The V and J calls and clone size were taken over from that table, and D and trimming were inferred from the DNA. Present in this sample are about 18,000 clones, approximately 94% of which were seen just once. Of the sample, 0.89% is held by the ten largest clones.

Points on this clone: Its antigen target is currently unknown. Base qualities are not provided; no much larger clone lies one nucleotide away.

Regulatory T cells were sorted as CD4+CD25hiCD127low/negative cells. The healthy donors who provided the control samples were not related to the patients. Sorting of Tconv and Treg cells intended for TCRbeta sequencing was performed on a FACSAria flow cytometer. Sorted cells were collected into 5-ml round-bottom polystyrene tubes, and dry cell pellets were frozen at -80°C before sequencing. The receptor's source is a human donor in good health. Sequenced input: CD4+CD25+ Tregs sorted from PBMCs. The sequence links TRBV7-2 to TRBJ2-3, with a tentative D gene TRBD2 over 6 matching bases. The DNA sequence follows: TGTGCCAGCAGCTTAGTGCCGGGAGCAGATACGCAGTATTTT. It is translated as CASSLVPGADTQYF.